The clone carrying this T cell receptor (beta chain) was counted a single time. Its antigen is undetermined. Libraries were prepared by immunoSEQ multiplex PCR; TCRdb keeps only in-frame clonotypes and omits some of them. Among over 130,000 clones listed, 94% were seen once. CDR1 and CDR2 (germline): LGHNA, YNFKEQ. J lost 6 bases, V lost 0 bases, and 6 bases had no gene match. CDR3 length equals 15 residues. The source of the sample is a study of T cell responses to AZD1222 COVID-19 vaccine. Notes on the study in general: Just six AZD1222 recipients were seropositive at baseline. Spike-specific TCR breadth and depth grew following two AZD1222 doses.

The gene calls are TRBV4-2 and TRBJ2-3; TRBD2 agrees at 7 bases. Sequenced here: peripheral blood, sampled on day 0 of AZD1222 vaccination. This clonotype was sampled from an adult in good health. CDR3 coding DNA: TGTGCCAGCAGCCAAGATGAGGCGGGGGTGGATACGCAGTATTTT. Its protein product is CASSQDEAGVDTQYF.